A selection of T cell receptor beta chains follows, all from one sample in a study of Ad26.COV2.S vaccination and SARS-CoV-2 variants. Generated by immunoSEQ multiplex PCR, the TCRdb table keeps only in-frame clones and is missing some. This sample has about 350,000 clones, with 88% found just once. Sequenced material: peripheral blood, taken in a trial of Ad26.COV2.S vaccine versus placebo. Source of these receptors: a person between 18 and 65 years old who received the Ad26.COV2.S COVID-19 vaccine or a placebo. CDR3s leave out the opening cysteine and the closing phenylalanine or tryptophan.

j_call: TRBJ2-7
v_call: TRBV7-6
cdr3_aa: ASSPEGTAVFEQY

j_call: TRBJ2-1
v_call: TRBV7-9
cdr3_aa: ASSRRPGHPVDNEQF

j_call: TRBJ2-4
v_call: TRBV19
cdr3_aa: ASRAISGAKNIQY

j_call: TRBJ2-7
v_call: TRBV5-5
cdr3_aa: ASSLERISSYEQY

j_call: TRBJ1-1
v_call: TRBV2
cdr3_aa: ASSATGLANTEAF

j_call: TRBJ1-2
v_call: TRBV12-3/TRBV12-4
cdr3_aa: ASSDSLNYGYT

j_call: TRBJ2-5
v_call: TRBV29-1
cdr3_aa: SVEAGGRGVFETQY

j_call: TRBJ2-1
v_call: TRBV6-5
cdr3_aa: ASSYQGAYNEQF

j_call: TRBJ2-7
v_call: TRBV19
cdr3_aa: ASSPPGRPLSEQY

j_call: TRBJ2-7
v_call: TRBV18
cdr3_aa: ASSLAGGLYEQY

j_call: TRBJ2-7
v_call: TRBV7-2
cdr3_aa: ASSPLTYEQY

j_call: TRBJ2-1
v_call: TRBV7-3
cdr3_aa: ASCLAGGDNEQF

j_call: TRBJ1-3
v_call: TRBV7-2
cdr3_aa: ASSSLLLDTIY

j_call: TRBJ1-2
v_call: TRBV4-2
cdr3_aa: ASSQTSWGYT

j_call: TRBJ2-1
v_call: TRBV7-9
cdr3_aa: ASSSMEKQF

j_call: TRBJ2-1
v_call: TRBV14
cdr3_aa: ASSQDNDEQF

j_call: TRBJ1-2
v_call: TRBV5-4
cdr3_aa: ASSLEQGEFGYT

j_call: TRBJ1-1
v_call: TRBV18
cdr3_aa: ASSPPLGQLNTEAF

j_call: TRBJ1-2
v_call: TRBV10-3
cdr3_aa: AILGRGKLGYT

j_call: TRBJ2-4
v_call: TRBV5-4
cdr3_aa: ASSLGQTLAKNIQY

j_call: TRBJ2-2
v_call: TRBV29-1
cdr3_aa: SAGLLNTGELF

j_call: TRBJ1-1
v_call: TRBV6-5
cdr3_aa: ASSYGDRAEAF

j_call: TRBJ1-5
v_call: TRBV19
cdr3_aa: ASSSGGRDQPQH

j_call: TRBJ2-5
v_call: TRBV7-2
cdr3_aa: ASRRPLGGPKGETQY

j_call: TRBJ1-1
v_call: TRBV10-3
cdr3_aa: AISESTVNTEAF

j_call: TRBJ2-7
v_call: TRBV5-1
cdr3_aa: ASSLEVGEQY

j_call: TRBJ1-1
v_call: TRBV14
cdr3_aa: ASSHLPGVQAF

j_call: TRBJ2-1
v_call: TRBV2
cdr3_aa: ASRSTREGF

j_call: TRBJ1-2
v_call: TRBV2
cdr3_aa: ATKDIGGYT

j_call: TRBJ2-2
v_call: TRBV7-8
cdr3_aa: ASSLDPSTRELF

j_call: TRBJ2-7
v_call: TRBV6-5
cdr3_aa: ASRAGQGAVYEQY

j_call: TRBJ2-2
v_call: TRBV7-8
cdr3_aa: ASSLRQGTGELF

j_call: TRBJ1-2
v_call: TRBV4-2
cdr3_aa: ASSQAVGPSNYGYT

j_call: TRBJ1-2
v_call: TRBV9
cdr3_aa: ASSVFRGRAGGYT

j_call: TRBJ2-1
v_call: TRBV5-1
cdr3_aa: ASASTGVEQF

j_call: TRBJ1-1
v_call: TRBV7-3
cdr3_aa: ASSPRRNTEAF

j_call: TRBJ2-1
v_call: TRBV27
cdr3_aa: ASSFRGGSYNEQF

j_call: TRBJ1-3
v_call: TRBV29-1
cdr3_aa: SVDSTGPPGNTIY

j_call: TRBJ1-2
v_call: TRBV27
cdr3_aa: ASSLKSDMEYGYT

j_call: TRBJ1-5
v_call: TRBV7-2
cdr3_aa: ASSLDRGQPQH

j_call: TRBJ1-1
v_call: TRBV7-2
cdr3_aa: ASGLSGATEAF

j_call: TRBJ1-1
v_call: TRBV9
cdr3_aa: ASSAAGNFHTEAF

j_call: TRBJ2-3
v_call: TRBV18
cdr3_aa: ASSPRQGTDTQY

j_call: TRBJ1-5
v_call: TRBV5-8
cdr3_aa: ASSGTGHQPQH

j_call: TRBJ1-1
v_call: TRBV30
cdr3_aa: AWSPATGPQEAF

j_call: TRBJ2-7
v_call: TRBV11-3
cdr3_aa: ASSPWSGEQY

j_call: TRBJ1-1
v_call: TRBV7-7
cdr3_aa: ASSLAPSTEAF

j_call: TRBJ1-1
v_call: TRBV19
cdr3_aa: ASSALSGGATEAF

j_call: TRBJ2-7
v_call: TRBV2
cdr3_aa: ASGRRAYEQY

j_call: TRBJ1-5
v_call: TRBV30
cdr3_aa: AWRGGIGNQPQH

j_call: TRBJ2-2
v_call: TRBV7-2
cdr3_aa: ASSVLRDTGELF

j_call: TRBJ1-2
v_call: TRBV7-2
cdr3_aa: ASSLDSPRTGEFRYGYT

j_call: TRBJ2-5
v_call: TRBV27
cdr3_aa: ASSLGGSLKTQY

j_call: TRBJ2-1
v_call: TRBV5-1
cdr3_aa: ASSPSSGIYNEQF

j_call: TRBJ2-3
v_call: TRBV5-6
cdr3_aa: ASSQGDRAGMADTQY

j_call: TRBJ1-6
v_call: TRBV7-9
cdr3_aa: ASSRTGGYSYNSPLH

j_call: TRBJ1-5
v_call: TRBV6-6
cdr3_aa: ASSFDRGNQPQH